The rows below give T cell receptor beta chains drawn from one sample of a study of blood T cells in healthy people across ages. TCRdb reprocessed the 5' RACE reads with MiXCR, giving one entry per CDR3 protein. The table has over 1.5 million distinct CDR3 sequences, 49% seen once. Input material: blood. The receptors here all came from a woman in her thirties or forties in good health. CDR3s include the opening cysteine and the closing phenylalanine or tryptophan. The D gene is left open where the match is weak. Clone size is stated in some rows and not others, as once, few, many or a class when expanded.

d_gene: TRBD2; v_gene: TRBV24-1; abundance: -; j_gene: TRBJ2-1; CDR3aa: CATSDSTSGRYNEQFF
d_gene: TRBD2; v_gene: TRBV25-1; abundance: few; j_gene: TRBJ2-5; CDR3aa: CASSVGLAVTETQYF
d_gene: -; v_gene: TRBV7-9; abundance: few; j_gene: TRBJ1-2; CDR3aa: CASGTLAGQTGAGYTF
d_gene: TRBD2; v_gene: TRBV7-2; abundance: -; j_gene: TRBJ2-1; CDR3aa: CASNSQTSEDNEQFF
d_gene: -; v_gene: TRBV20-1; abundance: -; j_gene: TRBJ2-3; CDR3aa: CSAAPGAGRTDTQYF
d_gene: TRBD2; v_gene: TRBV12-3/TRBV12-4; abundance: -; j_gene: TRBJ2-3; CDR3aa: CASRQFSGGISTDTQYF
d_gene: -; v_gene: TRBV29-1; abundance: few; j_gene: TRBJ2-3; CDR3aa: CSVERQGKPDTQYF
d_gene: TRBD1; v_gene: TRBV9; abundance: once; j_gene: TRBJ1-4; CDR3aa: CASRARDRPTNEKLFF
d_gene: -; v_gene: TRBV20-1; abundance: few; j_gene: TRBJ1-5; CDR3aa: CSARDISNQPQHF
d_gene: -; v_gene: TRBV20-1; abundance: -; j_gene: TRBJ2-1; CDR3aa: CSASDGTNEQFF
d_gene: TRBD1; v_gene: TRBV6-5; abundance: few; j_gene: TRBJ2-3; CDR3aa: CASSLTPGQGVDTQYF
d_gene: -; v_gene: TRBV9; abundance: -; j_gene: TRBJ2-6; CDR3aa: CASSATSTYSGANVLTF
d_gene: -; v_gene: TRBV12-3/TRBV12-4; abundance: few; j_gene: TRBJ2-1; CDR3aa: CASRDSLGEQFF
d_gene: -; v_gene: TRBV6-5; abundance: few; j_gene: TRBJ2-3; CDR3aa: CASSYSGNGDTQYF
d_gene: -; v_gene: TRBV6-2/TRBV6-3; abundance: -; j_gene: TRBJ2-1; CDR3aa: CASGNRAYYNEQFF
d_gene: -; v_gene: TRBV4-2; abundance: few; j_gene: TRBJ1-2; CDR3aa: CASSQDRGGYYGYTF
d_gene: -; v_gene: TRBV7-9; abundance: -; j_gene: TRBJ2-5; CDR3aa: CASSRFGVQETQYF
d_gene: -; v_gene: TRBV12-3/TRBV12-4; abundance: many; j_gene: TRBJ2-4; CDR3aa: CASSDLAKNIQYF
d_gene: -; v_gene: TRBV6-6; abundance: few; j_gene: TRBJ2-5; CDR3aa: CAGRGQETQYF
d_gene: TRBD2; v_gene: TRBV6-5; abundance: few; j_gene: TRBJ2-1; CDR3aa: CASSSPSGAYNEQFF
d_gene: TRBD2; v_gene: TRBV7-9; abundance: -; j_gene: TRBJ2-3; CDR3aa: CASSLGLAANTDTQYF
d_gene: -; v_gene: TRBV5-5; abundance: -; j_gene: TRBJ1-2; CDR3aa: CASSHSSGYYGYTF
d_gene: -; v_gene: TRBV12-3/TRBV12-4; abundance: -; j_gene: TRBJ1-1; CDR3aa: CASSIRGRNTEAFF
d_gene: -; v_gene: TRBV28; abundance: -; j_gene: TRBJ2-1; CDR3aa: CASSYSPLMGEFF
d_gene: TRBD1; v_gene: TRBV4-3; abundance: -; j_gene: TRBJ1-4; CDR3aa: CASSQRTGGGEKLFF
d_gene: TRBD2; v_gene: TRBV4-2; abundance: -; j_gene: TRBJ2-5; CDR3aa: CASSQDLGGEGPDEQYF
d_gene: TRBD1; v_gene: TRBV24-1; abundance: -; j_gene: TRBJ2-5; CDR3aa: CATRSGQEQETQYF
d_gene: -; v_gene: TRBV12-3/TRBV12-4; abundance: -; j_gene: TRBJ1-2; CDR3aa: CASSTGGYTF
d_gene: -; v_gene: TRBV6-5; abundance: -; j_gene: TRBJ2-3; CDR3aa: CASSYNLDTQYF
d_gene: -; v_gene: TRBV20-1; abundance: -; j_gene: TRBJ1-2; CDR3aa: CSARDGRTFYGYTF
d_gene: -; v_gene: TRBV29-1; abundance: few; j_gene: TRBJ2-3; CDR3aa: CSVNPGGRRGDTQYF
d_gene: -; v_gene: TRBV6-5; abundance: -; j_gene: TRBJ2-3; CDR3aa: CASSYGTGVDTQYF
d_gene: TRBD1; v_gene: TRBV7-2; abundance: -; j_gene: TRBJ1-3; CDR3aa: CASSLKAGGGNTIYF
d_gene: -; v_gene: TRBV18; abundance: -; j_gene: TRBJ2-7; CDR3aa: CASSPDREGDEQYF
d_gene: -; v_gene: TRBV12-3/TRBV12-4; abundance: few; j_gene: TRBJ2-1; CDR3aa: CASCIGDEQFF
d_gene: -; v_gene: TRBV3-1; abundance: -; j_gene: TRBJ2-3; CDR3aa: CASSQRLPTRNTDTQYF
d_gene: -; v_gene: TRBV2; abundance: few; j_gene: TRBJ2-6; CDR3aa: CASRKDVGNVLTF